The 14 T cell receptor beta chains presented below share a single source sample, sequenced in a study of T cell repertoires in cytomegalovirus infection. TCRdb passed the reads through MiXCR, listing each CDR3 protein once. The sample lists 150,000 to 200,000 distinct CDR3 sequences, 8.5% to 10% occurring once. Sequenced input: PBMCs. The receptors here all came from a human donor in good health (CMV status not recorded). Some clones in this sample may be carry-over from other donors' samples.

This clonotype showed up many times. The chain uses TRBV12-3 or TRBV12-4 and TRBJ2-7; weak D call: TRBD1 (6 bases). This CDR3 spans 13 amino acids. With 5 bases removed from V and 6 bases from J, the gap between germline ends came to 14 bases. The DNA of the CDR3 is TGTGCCAGCAGTGAACAGGGTCGGCCCGAGCAGTACTTC. Protein product: CASSEQGRPEQYF.

Many counts were recorded for this clonotype. The V and J genes are TRBV12-3 or TRBV12-4 and TRBJ2-3; D is possibly TRBD1 (6 bases). The ends were cut back, 7 bases at V and 1 base at J, with 15 bases in the middle. This CDR3 is 15 amino acids long. CDR3: CASNFQGLRTDTQYF. CDR3 in DNA: TGTGCCAGCAACTTTCAGGGGCTTCGCACAGATACGCAGTATTTT.

This clonotype was seen many times. The rearrangement joins TRBV27 to TRBJ1-6; D unresolved. Germline CDR1 reads MNHEY; CDR2 reads SMNVEV (reference sequence). Trimming left V 0 bases short and J 0 bases short, with 15 bases between. The CDR3 contains 19 residues. The CDR3 DNA sequence: TGTGCCAGCAGTTTATCGGCCCCCAGCGCCAGCTCCTATAATTCACCCCTCCACTTT. This encodes CASSLSAPSASSYNSPLHF.

This clonotype was observed at least ten times. The J gene is TRBJ1-1, the V gene TRBV28; no clear D. Per the germline V gene, CDR1 is MDHEN and CDR2 is SYDVKM. V was pared by 3 bases and J by 0 bases, with 5 bases between. The CDR3 has 13 amino acids. CDR3 residues: CASSLTVNTEAFF. Here the CDR3 DNA reads TGTGCCAGCAGTTTGACCGTGAACACTGAAGCTTTCTTT.

The sample holds many counts of this clonotype. V is TRBV7-2 and J is TRBJ2-1; 12 bases line up with TRBD2. The V gene end was trimmed by 0 bases and the J gene end by 1 base; junction bases not matched to a gene: 7. The CDR3 has 19 amino acids. CDR1 is SGHTA, CDR2 FQGNSA, per germline. CDR3: CASSLAGLAGGRSYNEQFF. The DNA of the CDR3 is TGTGCCAGCAGCTTAGCAGGCCTAGCGGGGGGGCGATCCTACAATGAGCAGTTCTTC.

This clonotype was seen once. A much more abundant neighbour one base away suggests this may be a read error. The chain employs TRBV7-2 and TRBJ1-1; tentatively, D is TRBD1 (5 bases). The CDR3 totals 14 residues. Trimming took 4 bases from V and 6 from J, leaving 15 bases between them. Germline V gene lookup returns CDR1 SGHTA and CDR2 FQGNSA. The CDR3 bases are TGTGCCAGCAGCTGGGGGGGGGGGGGGTCTGAAGCTTTCTTT. Translated: CASSWGGGGSEAFF.

Many counts were recorded for this clonotype. The chain couples TRBV20-1 to TRBJ2-5; a weak D match, TRBD2 (6 bases). The CDR3 extends over 15 amino acids. V lost 3 bases to trimming and J lost 5 bases, with 19 bases between them. In germline, CDR1 is DFQATT, CDR2 SNEGSKA (reference sequence). CDR3 nucleotide sequence: TGCAGTGCTAGTGAAGGTCTGACTAGTCGGGAGACCCAGTACTTC. Amino acids: CSASEGLTSRETQYF.

The chain is built from TRBV20-1 and TRBJ1-2; D might be TRBD1 (5 bases). Trimming took 5 bases from V and 4 from J, leaving 14 bases between them. Germline V lookup: CDR1 DFQATT, CDR2 SNEGSKA (reference sequence). CDR3 size: 13 residues. This CDR3 is CSALPGTSYGYTF. The CDR3 coding sequence is TGCAGTGCTCTGCCAGGGACGAGCTATGGCTACACCTTC.

This clonotype was found a few times. The gene calls are TRBV5-5 and TRBJ2-1; 8 bases line up with TRBD2. V gave up 3 bases and J gave up 2 bases; unmatched junction bases: 4. Germline V gene sequence: CDR1 SGHKS, CDR2 YYEKEE (reference sequence). The CDR3 sequence is 15 residues long. The CDR3 DNA follows: TGTGCCAGCAGCTCGGGACTAGGGACCTACAATGAGCAGTTCTTC. It is translated as CASSSGLGTYNEQFF.

This clonotype was observed a handful of times. V and J are TRBV9 and TRBJ2-5, with 9 bases matching TRBD1. The V and J ends lost 3 bases and 1 base, in that order; junction bases with no gene match: 1. Germline V gene sequence: CDR1 SGDLS, CDR2 YYNGEE. The CDR3 is made up of 14 amino acids. CDR3 sequence (DNA): TGTGCCAGCAGCGGGGGACAGGGCCAAGAGACCCAGTACTTC. It yields the protein CASSGGQGQETQYF.

This clonotype was observed at least ten times. The V gene is TRBV7-2, the J gene TRBJ1-4; D gene uncertain. The CDR3 runs to 14 residues. CDR1 and CDR2 (germline): SGHTA, FQGNSA. V was pared by 5 bases and J by 7 bases, with 14 bases between. The CDR3 loop reads CASSQYGEAEKLFF. The CDR3 DNA is TGTGCCAGCAGCCAATATGGGGAGGCTGAAAAACTGTTTTTT.

The V and J genes are TRBV6-5 and TRBJ1-2, with 10 bases fitting TRBD1. The CDR3 runs to 15 residues. The V segment lost 6 bases and the J segment 4 bases; nucleotides outside the gene matches: 8. Germline V lookup: CDR1 MNHEY, CDR2 SVGAGI. CDR3 sequence: CASSPTGGTGYGYTF. In DNA, the CDR3 is TGTGCCAGCAGCCCGACAGGGGGCACAGGCTATGGCTACACCTTC.

This clonotype was seen only a few times. This chain connects TRBV4-1 to TRBJ2-1; 11 bases are a match to TRBD2. This CDR3 region has 16 residues. Germline-derived CDR1 and CDR2 are MGHRA and YSYEKL. The V and J ends lost 5 bases and 6 bases, in that order; junction bases with no gene match: 9. The DNA for the CDR3 is TGCGCCAGCAGCTTATTAGCGGGAGGGCCTTTCAATGAGCAGTTCTTC. Amino acid sequence: CASSLLAGGPFNEQFF.

This clonotype was detected ten times or more. The chain joins TRBV7-8 to TRBJ2-5, with 16 bases aligning to TRBD2. The CDR3 spans 17 residues. CDR1 is SGHVS and CDR2 is FQNEAQ in the germline V gene. V shed 5 bases, J shed 5 bases, and the junction held 8 bases outside the gene matches. The CDR3, as DNA: TGTGCCAGCAGCCCTGGGACTAGCGGGAGGGCCCAGGAGACCCAGTACTTC. This codes for CASSPGTSGRAQETQYF.